This T cell receptor beta chain was sequenced during a study of cytomegalovirus exposure and HLA in healthy donors. Whole-study results and caveats: CMV serostatus was the only immune exposure information that was available.

A multiplex PCR was run with 60 Vbeta primers and 13 Jbeta primers. Per the original methods: Unique TCR beta chains numbered roughly 83 million in a later analysis, with roughly 10 million shared. Sequencing used immunoSEQ multiplex PCR; TCRdb keeps in-frame clones, though not all of them. For V, J and clone size, that table is used; D and trimming come from the DNA. The sample includes fewer than 85,000 clones. Of note for this clone: Its target is unknown.

Germline V CDR1 and CDR2: SGHAT, FQNNGV. J was trimmed by 2 bases and V by 5 bases; bases with no gene match: 7. The CDR3 runs to 15 residues. This chain connects TRBV11-2 to TRBJ2-7, with 9 bases identical to TRBD1. Sequenced material: PBMCs. This clonotype originated in a man aged 30 to 39 in good health and CMV-seronegative. CDR3 sequence: CASSPGTGYPYEQYF. CDR3 in DNA: TGTGCCAGCAGCCCCGGGACAGGGTACCCCTACGAGCAGTACTTC.